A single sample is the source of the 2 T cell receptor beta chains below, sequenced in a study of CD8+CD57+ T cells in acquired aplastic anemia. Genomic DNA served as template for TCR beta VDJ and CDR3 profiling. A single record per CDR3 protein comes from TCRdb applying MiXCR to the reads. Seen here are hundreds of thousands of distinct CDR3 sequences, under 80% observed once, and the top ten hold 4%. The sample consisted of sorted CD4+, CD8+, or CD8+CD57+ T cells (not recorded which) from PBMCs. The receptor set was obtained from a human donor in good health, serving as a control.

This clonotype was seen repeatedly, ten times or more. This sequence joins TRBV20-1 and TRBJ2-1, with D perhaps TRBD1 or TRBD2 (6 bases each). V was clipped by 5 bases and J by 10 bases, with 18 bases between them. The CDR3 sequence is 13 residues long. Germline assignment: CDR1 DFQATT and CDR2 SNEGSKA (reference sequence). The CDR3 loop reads CSAGGLVGGEQFF. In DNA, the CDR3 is TGCAGTGCTGGGGGGTTGGTGGGGGGCGAGCAGTTCTTC.

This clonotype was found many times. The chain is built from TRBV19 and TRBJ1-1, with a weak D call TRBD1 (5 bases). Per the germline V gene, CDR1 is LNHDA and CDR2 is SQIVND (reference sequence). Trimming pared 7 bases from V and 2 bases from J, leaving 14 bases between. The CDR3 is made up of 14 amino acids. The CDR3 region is CASKARDYNTEAFF. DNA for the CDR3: TGTGCCAGTAAGGCAAGGGACTACAACACTGAAGCTTTCTTT.